This entry describes one TCR beta chain. Per the germline V gene, CDR1 is SGHRS and CDR2 is YFSETQ. CDR3 length equals 13 residues. J gave up 4 bases and V 2 bases, and 2 bases lay outside the gene matches. The data were obtained in a study of OX40 agonist ivuxolimab in advanced cancers. TCRdb's table, derived via immunoSEQ multiplex PCR, lists solely in-frame clones and lacks some. Of 37,000 or so clones in the sample, over 75% were seen once. The source is an adult with an advanced solid tumor such as melanoma, head and neck, liver or kidney cancer. The V call is TRBV5-1, the J call TRBJ1-2; TRBD1 matches at 7 bases. The source was CD4+ or CD8+ T cells sorted from blood, collected in a trial of the OX40 agonist ivuxolimab. The DNA of the CDR3 is TGCGCCAGCAGCTTAAACAGGGGCTATGGCTACACCTTC. It translates to CASSLNRGYGYTF.